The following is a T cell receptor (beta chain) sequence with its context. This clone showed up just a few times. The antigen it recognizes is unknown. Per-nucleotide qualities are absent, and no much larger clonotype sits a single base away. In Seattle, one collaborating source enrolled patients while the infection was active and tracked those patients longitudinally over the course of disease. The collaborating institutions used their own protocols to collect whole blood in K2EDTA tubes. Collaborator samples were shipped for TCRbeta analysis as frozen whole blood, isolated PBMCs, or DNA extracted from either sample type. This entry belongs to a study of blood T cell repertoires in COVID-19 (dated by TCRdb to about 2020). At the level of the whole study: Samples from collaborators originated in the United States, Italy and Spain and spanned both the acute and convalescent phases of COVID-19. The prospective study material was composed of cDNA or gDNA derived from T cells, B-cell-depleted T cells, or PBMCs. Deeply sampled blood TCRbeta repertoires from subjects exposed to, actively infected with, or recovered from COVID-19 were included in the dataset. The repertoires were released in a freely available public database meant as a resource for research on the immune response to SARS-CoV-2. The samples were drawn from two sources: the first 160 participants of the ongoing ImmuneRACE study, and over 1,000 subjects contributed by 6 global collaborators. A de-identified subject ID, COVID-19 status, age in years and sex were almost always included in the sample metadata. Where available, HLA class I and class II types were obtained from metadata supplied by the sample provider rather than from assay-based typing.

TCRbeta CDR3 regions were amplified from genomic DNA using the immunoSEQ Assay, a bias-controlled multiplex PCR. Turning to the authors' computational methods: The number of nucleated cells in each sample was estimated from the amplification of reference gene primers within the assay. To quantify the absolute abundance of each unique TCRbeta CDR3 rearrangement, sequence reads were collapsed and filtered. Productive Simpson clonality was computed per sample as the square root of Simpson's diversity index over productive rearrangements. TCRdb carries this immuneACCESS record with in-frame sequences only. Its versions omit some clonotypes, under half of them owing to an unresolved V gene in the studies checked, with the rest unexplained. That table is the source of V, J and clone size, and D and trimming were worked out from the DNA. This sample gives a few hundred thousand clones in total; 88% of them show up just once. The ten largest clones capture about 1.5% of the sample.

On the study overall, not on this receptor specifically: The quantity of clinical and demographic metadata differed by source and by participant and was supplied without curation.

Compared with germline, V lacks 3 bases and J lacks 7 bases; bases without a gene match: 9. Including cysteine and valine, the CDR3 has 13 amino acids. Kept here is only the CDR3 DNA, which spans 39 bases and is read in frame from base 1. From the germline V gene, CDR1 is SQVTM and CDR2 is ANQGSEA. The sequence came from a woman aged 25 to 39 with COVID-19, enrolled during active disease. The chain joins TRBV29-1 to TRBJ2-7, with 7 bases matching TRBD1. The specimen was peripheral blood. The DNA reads TGCAGCGTTGAGGAGGACAGGACTGGGGAGCAGTACGTC. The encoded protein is CSVEEDRTGEQYV.